Below, one TCR beta chain is given with its context. This sample is part of a study of technical replicates of blood from several donors. The assay was immunoSEQ multiplex PCR, and TCRdb's table has in-frame clones only and misses some. Altogether approximately 79,000 clones are present, around 95% being singletons, with the ten largest covering 0.25%. CDR3 length: 11 amino acids. CDR1 is GTSNPN and CDR2 is SVGIG in the germline V gene (reference sequence). Trimming removed 7 bases from V and 6 bases from J, with 12 bases in between. The sequence was obtained from a human donor in good health. The sequenced sample consisted of T cells isolated from PBMCs. J is TRBJ1-2 and V is TRBV30; D might be TRBD1 (5 bases). The CDR3 protein is CASFEGDGYTF. The CDR3 DNA reads as TGTGCCTCCTTTGAAGGGGATGGCTACACCTTC. Supplemented by reference TRBV30 and TRBJ1-2, the full variable domain reads SQTIHQWPATLVQPVGSPLSLECTVEGTSNPNLYWYRQAAGRGLQLLFYSVGIGQISSEVPQNLSASRPQDRQFILSSKKLLLSDSGFYLCASFEGDGYTFGSGTRLTVV.